The TCR beta chain under discussion was sequenced for a study of T-cell memory formation after mild COVID-19. Each CDR3 protein gets one entry after TCRdb re-called the 5' RACE reads with MiXCR. This sample has over 400,000 distinct CDR3 sequences, with roughly a quarter found just once. This receptor was obtained from an adult woman who had mild COVID-19 (a few samples of this study predate the infection). Cell type and time point are not known. Sequenced material: PBMCs or a T cell subset sorted from them (not recorded which).

The CDR3 DNA reads TGCGCCAGCAGCTTGGACAGGCCGAACACTGAAGCTTTCTTT. Translated: CASSLDRPNTEAFF. The J gene is TRBJ1-1, the V gene TRBV5-1, with D maybe TRBD1 (5 bases). This CDR3 has 14 residues. In germline, CDR1 is SGHRS, CDR2 YFSETQ. Trimming took 0 bases from V and 1 from J, leaving 7 bases between them.